The T cell receptor (beta chain) described here comes from a study of blood T cells in healthy people across ages. This clonotype has more than one count but fewer than ten. This CDR3 is built from 14 residues. CDR1 and CDR2 from the germline V gene are SNHLY and FYNNEI. V lost 6 bases, J lost 15 bases, and 10 bases stayed unmatched. The second PCR ran about 6 to 12 cycles with a sample-barcoded 5' primer and J-beta primers. All cDNA molecules were each tagged by a template-switch adaptor with 12 random nucleotides. MiXCR, applied by TCRdb to the 5' RACE reads, yields one record per CDR3 protein. The sample holds around 1,700,000 distinct CDR3 sequences, over 25% seen once.

The source of this sequence is a woman aged 25-40 years in good health. The sample comprised blood. The rearrangement uses TRBV2 and TRBJ2-1; 14 nucleotides agree with TRBD2. The CDR3 loop reads CASRISGTSGGLFF. CDR3 bases: TGTGCCAGCAGGATCTCCGGGACTAGCGGGGGTCTGTTCTTC.